This paragraph covers one TCR beta chain sequence. Original analysis: Amplified reference gene primers provided the basis for estimating nucleated cell counts. The assay was immunoSEQ multiplex PCR, and TCRdb's table has in-frame clones only and misses some. V, J and clone size were drawn from that table, and D and trimming were deduced from the DNA. The table shows about 140,000 clones, with approximately 84% occurring only once. This specimen belongs to a study of blood T cell repertoires in COVID-19. About the research overall: Specimens from acute and convalescent COVID-19 originated in the United States, Italy and Spain.

The CDR3 runs to 14 residues. Germline values: CDR1 LGHNT, CDR2 FRNRAP. Trimming left V 5 bases short and J 1 base short, with 9 bases between. The receptor comes from a human donor in a cohort sampled during active COVID-19. The sample was peripheral blood. The rearrangement joins TRBV12-5 to TRBJ2-1, with D perhaps matching TRBD2 (5 bases). CDR3 in amino acids: CASGQSGSYNEQFF. The CDR3 DNA reads TGTGCTAGTGGTCAAAGCGGATCCTACAATGAGCAGTTCTTC.